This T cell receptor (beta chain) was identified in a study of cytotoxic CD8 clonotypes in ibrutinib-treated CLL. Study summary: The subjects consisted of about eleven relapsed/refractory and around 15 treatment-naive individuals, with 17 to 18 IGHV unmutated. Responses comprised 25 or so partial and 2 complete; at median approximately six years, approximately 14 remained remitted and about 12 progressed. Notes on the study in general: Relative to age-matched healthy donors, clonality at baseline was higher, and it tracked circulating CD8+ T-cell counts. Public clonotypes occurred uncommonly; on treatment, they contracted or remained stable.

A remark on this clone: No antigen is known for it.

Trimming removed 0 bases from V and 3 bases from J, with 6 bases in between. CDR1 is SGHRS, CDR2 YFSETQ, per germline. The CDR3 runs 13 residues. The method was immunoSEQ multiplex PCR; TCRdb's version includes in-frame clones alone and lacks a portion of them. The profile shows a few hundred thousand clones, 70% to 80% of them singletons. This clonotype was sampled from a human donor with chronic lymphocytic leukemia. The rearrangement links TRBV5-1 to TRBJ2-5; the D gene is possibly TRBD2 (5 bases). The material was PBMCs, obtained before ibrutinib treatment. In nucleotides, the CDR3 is TGCGCCAGCAGCTTGGGGGGAGAAGAGACCCAGTACTTC. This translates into CASSLGGEETQYF.